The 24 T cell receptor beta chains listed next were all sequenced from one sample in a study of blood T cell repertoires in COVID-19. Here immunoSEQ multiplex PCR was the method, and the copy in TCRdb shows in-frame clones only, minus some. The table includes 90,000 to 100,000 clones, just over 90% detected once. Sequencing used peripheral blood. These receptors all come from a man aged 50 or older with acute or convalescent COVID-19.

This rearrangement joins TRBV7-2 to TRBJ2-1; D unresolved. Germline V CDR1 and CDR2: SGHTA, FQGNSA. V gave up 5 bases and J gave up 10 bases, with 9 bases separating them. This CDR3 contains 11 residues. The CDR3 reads CASSPLEEQFF. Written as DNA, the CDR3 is TGTGCCAGCAGCCCCCTCGAGGAGCAGTTCTTC.

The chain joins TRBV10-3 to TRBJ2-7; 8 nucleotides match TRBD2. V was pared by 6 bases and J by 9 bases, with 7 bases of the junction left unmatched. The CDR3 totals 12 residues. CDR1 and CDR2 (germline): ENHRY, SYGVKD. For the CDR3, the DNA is TGTGCCATCAGAGACGAAGGACTAGCGCAGTACTTC. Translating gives CAIRDEGLAQYF.

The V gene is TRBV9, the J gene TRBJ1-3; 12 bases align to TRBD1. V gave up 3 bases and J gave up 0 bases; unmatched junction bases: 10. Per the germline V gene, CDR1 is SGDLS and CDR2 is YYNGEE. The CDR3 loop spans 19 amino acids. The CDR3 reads CASSAGQGAISFSGNTIYF. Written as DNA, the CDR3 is TGTGCCAGCAGCGCGGGACAGGGGGCTATCAGCTTCTCTGGAAACACCATATATTTT.

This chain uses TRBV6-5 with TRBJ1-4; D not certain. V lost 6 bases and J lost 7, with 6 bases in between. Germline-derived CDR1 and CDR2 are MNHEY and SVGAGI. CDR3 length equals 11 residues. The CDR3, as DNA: TGTGCCAGCAGCAGAGGTGAAAAACTGTTTTTT. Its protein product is CASSRGEKLFF.

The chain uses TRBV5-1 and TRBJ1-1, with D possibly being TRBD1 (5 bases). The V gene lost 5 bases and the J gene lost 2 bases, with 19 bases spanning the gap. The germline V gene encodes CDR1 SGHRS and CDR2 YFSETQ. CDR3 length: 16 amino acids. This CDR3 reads CASSSGFRGVNTEAFF. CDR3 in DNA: TGCGCCAGCAGTTCCGGTTTCCGGGGGGTAAACACTGAAGCTTTCTTT.

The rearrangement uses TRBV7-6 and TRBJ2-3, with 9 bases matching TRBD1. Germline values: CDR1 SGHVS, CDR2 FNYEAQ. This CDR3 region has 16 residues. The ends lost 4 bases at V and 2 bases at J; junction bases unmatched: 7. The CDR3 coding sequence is TGTGCCAGCAGCTCCCTCCGGGACAGGGACACAGATACGCAGTATTTT. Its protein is CASSSLRDRDTDTQYF.

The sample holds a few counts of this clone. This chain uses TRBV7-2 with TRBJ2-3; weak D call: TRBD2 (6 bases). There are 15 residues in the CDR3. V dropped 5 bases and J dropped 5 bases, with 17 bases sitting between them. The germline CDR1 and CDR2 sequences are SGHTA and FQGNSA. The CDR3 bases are TGTGCCAGCAGCCCAAGTGGGACTCGGGGAGATACGCAGTATTTT. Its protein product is CASSPSGTRGDTQYF.

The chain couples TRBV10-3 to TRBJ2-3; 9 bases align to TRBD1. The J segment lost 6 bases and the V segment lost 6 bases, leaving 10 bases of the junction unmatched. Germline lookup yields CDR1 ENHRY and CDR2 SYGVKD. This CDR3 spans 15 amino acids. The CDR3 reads CAIRRGTGTGDTQYF. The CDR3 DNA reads TGTGCCATCAGGCGGGGGACAGGGACGGGTGATACGCAGTATTTT.

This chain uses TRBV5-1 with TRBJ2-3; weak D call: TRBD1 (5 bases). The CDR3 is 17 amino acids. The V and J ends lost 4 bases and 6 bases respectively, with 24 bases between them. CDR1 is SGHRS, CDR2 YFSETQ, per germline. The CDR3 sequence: CASSPLDKRFRADTQYF. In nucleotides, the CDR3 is TGCGCCAGCAGCCCGCTGGACAAAAGATTCCGTGCGGATACGCAGTATTTT.

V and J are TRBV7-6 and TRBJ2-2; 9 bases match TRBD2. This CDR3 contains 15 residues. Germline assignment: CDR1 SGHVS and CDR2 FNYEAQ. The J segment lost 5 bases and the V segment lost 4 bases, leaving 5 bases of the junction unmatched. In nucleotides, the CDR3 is TGTGCCAGCAGCTCCGGACTAGCGATTACCGGGGAGCTGTTTTTT. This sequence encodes CASSSGLAITGELFF.

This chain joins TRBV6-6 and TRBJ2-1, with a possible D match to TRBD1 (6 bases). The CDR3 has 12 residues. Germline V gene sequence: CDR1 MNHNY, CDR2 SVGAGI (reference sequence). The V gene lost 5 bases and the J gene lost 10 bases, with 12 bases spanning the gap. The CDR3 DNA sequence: TGTGCCAGCAGTACTTCAGGGGTGGAGCAGTTCTTC. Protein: CASSTSGVEQFF.

The CDR3 coding sequence is TGTGCCAGCAGCTTCAGGGCCGACGAGCAGTACTTC. Amino acids: CASSFRADEQYF. V gene TRBV7-2 combines with J gene TRBJ2-7, with a tentative D call TRBD1 (5 bases). CDR3 length: 12 amino acids. Germline CDR1 reads SGHTA; CDR2 reads FQGNSA. The V and J ends lost 3 bases and 5 bases respectively, with 8 bases between them.

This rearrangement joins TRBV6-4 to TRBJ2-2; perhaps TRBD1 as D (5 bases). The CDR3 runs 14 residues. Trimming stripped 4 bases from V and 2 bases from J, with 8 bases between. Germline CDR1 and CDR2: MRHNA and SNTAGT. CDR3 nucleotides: TGTGCCAGCAGTGGACAGAGAAACACCGGGGAGCTGTTTTTT. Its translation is CASSGQRNTGELFF.

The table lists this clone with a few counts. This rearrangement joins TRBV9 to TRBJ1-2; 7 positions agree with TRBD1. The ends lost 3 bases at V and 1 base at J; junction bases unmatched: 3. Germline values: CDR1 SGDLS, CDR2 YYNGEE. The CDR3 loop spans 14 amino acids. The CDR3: CASSEGDSNYGYTF. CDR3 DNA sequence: TGTGCCAGCAGCGAGGGGGACAGTAACTATGGCTACACCTTC. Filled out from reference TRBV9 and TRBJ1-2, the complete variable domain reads DSGVTQTPKHLITATGQRVTLRCSPRSGDLSVYWYQQSLDQGLQFLIQYYNGEERAKGNILERFSAQQFPDLHSELNLSSLELGDSALYFCASSEGDSNYGYTFGSGTRLTVV.

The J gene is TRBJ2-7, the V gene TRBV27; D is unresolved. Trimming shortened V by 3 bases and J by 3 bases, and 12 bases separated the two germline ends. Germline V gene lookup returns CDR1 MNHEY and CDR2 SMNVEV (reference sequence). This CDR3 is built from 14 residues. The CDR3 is CASSFLGSSYEQYF. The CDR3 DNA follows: TGTGCCAGCAGTTTTCTTGGCTCCAGCTACGAGCAGTACTTC.

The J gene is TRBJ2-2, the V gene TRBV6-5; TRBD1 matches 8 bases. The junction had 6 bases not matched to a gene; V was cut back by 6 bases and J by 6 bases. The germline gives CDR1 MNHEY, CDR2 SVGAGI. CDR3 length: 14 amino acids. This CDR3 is CASSRGQGPGELFF. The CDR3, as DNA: TGTGCCAGCAGCCGCGGACAGGGCCCCGGGGAGCTGTTTTTT.

The CDR3 loop reads CASSSGRGPTDTQYF. Here the CDR3 DNA reads TGTGCCAGCAGCTCGGGCAGGGGTCCCACAGATACGCAGTATTTT. The genes are TRBV5-8 and TRBJ2-3; TRBD1 might be the D (6 bases). CDR1 is SGHTS, CDR2 YDEGEE, per germline. V gave up 3 bases and J gave up 2 bases, with 13 bases separating them. The CDR3 spans 15 residues.

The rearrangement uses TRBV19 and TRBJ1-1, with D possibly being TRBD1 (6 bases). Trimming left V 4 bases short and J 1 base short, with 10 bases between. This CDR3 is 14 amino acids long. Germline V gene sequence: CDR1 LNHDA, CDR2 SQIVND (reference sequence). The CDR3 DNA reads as TGTGCCAGTAGTAAAAACAGGGCGAACACTGAAGCTTTCTTT. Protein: CASSKNRANTEAFF.

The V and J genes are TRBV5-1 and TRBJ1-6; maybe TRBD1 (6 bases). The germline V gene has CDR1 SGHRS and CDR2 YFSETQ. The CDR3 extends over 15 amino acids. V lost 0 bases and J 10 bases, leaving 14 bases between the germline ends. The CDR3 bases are TGCGCCAGCAGCTTGGCTACCTCACAGGGATCACCCCTCCACTTT. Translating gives CASSLATSQGSPLHF.

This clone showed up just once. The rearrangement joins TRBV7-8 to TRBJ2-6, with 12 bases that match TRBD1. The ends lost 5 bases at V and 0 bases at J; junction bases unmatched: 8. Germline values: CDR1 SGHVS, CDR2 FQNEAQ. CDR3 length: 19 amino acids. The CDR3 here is CASSLRDRGLLSGANVLTF. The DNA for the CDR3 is TGTGCCAGCAGCCTGCGGGACAGGGGGCTCCTCTCTGGGGCCAACGTCCTGACTTTC.

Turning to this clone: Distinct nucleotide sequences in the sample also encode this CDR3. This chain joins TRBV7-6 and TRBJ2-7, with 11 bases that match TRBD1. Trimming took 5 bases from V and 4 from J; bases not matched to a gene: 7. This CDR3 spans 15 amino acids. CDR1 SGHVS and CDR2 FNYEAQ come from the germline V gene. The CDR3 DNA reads TGTGCCAGCAGCCCCCGGACAGGGGGCAGTTACGAGCAGTACTTC. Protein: CASSPRTGGSYEQYF. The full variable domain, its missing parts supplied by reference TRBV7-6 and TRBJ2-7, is GAGVSQSPRYKVTKRGQDVALRCDPISGHVSLYWYRQALGQGPEFLTYFNYEAQQDKSGLPNDRFSAERPEGSISTLTIQRTEQRDSAMYRCASSPRTGGSYEQYFGPGTRLTVT.

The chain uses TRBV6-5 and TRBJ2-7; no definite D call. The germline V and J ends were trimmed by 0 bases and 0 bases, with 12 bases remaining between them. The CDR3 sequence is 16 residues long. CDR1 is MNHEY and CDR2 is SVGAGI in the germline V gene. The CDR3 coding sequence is TGTGCCAGCAGTTACTCCCACTCCGGGTTCTCCTACGAGCAGTACTTC. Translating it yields CASSYSHSGFSYEQYF.

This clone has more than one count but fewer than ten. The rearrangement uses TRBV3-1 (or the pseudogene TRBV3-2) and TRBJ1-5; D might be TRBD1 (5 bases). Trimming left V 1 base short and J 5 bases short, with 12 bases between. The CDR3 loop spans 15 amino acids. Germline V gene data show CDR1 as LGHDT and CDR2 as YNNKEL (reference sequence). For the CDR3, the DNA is TGTGCCAGCAGCCAAGTGTGGGGAGGGGATCAGCCCCAGCATTTT. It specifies CASSQVWGGDQPQHF.

For the CDR3, the DNA is TGTGCCAGCAGCACCGGGACTAGCGTGTTTCGGGAGCAGTACTTC. This codes for CASSTGTSVFREQYF. The chain combines TRBV7-2 with TRBJ2-7; 10 bases are a match to TRBD2. Germline V gene data show CDR1 as SGHTA and CDR2 as FQGNSA. J lost 7 bases, V lost 5 bases, and 11 bases had no gene match. The CDR3 totals 15 residues.